This T cell receptor beta chain was documented in a study of vaccination and CD4 T cells after COVID-19. Study-wide background: Two of the convalescents were Hispanic, and the group consisted of six males and four females. Everyone enrolled got two doses of BNT162b2 or mRNA-1273 vaccine.

This CDR3 contains 13 residues. Germline values: CDR1 MNHNS, CDR2 SASEGT. Trimming stripped 6 bases from V and 7 bases from J, with 13 bases between. CD4+ T cells that had been cultured provided DNA sequenced with the Oncomine TCR Beta short-read assay. TCRdb used MiXCR to reprocess the PCR reads, holding one entry per CDR3 protein. The sample holds more than 8,000 distinct CDR3 sequences, approximately 55% seen once. About this clonotype: What it binds is not known.

Treatment given: approximately 10-day PBMC culture with coronavirus spike peptide pools or control peptides (ViraFEST assay). ViraFEST sequenced TCRs after peptide-pool expansion of antigen-specific T cells. Fewer than 2.5 million PBMCs per well were cultured with approximately 9.9 IU/ml IL-2 and about 10 ug/ml peptide pools. The TCR originated in a human donor who had recovered from COVID-19. This chain links TRBV6-1 with TRBJ1-5; D remains ambiguous. Input material: CD4+ T cells from blood, cultured in vitro. The CDR3 region is CASRRTKNQPQHF. The DNA of the CDR3 is TGTGCCAGCAGGCGGACGAAGAACCAGCCCCAGCATTTT.